This T cell receptor beta chain appears in the sequencing data of a study of blood T cell repertoires in COVID-19. Study as a whole: The United States, Italy and Spain were the sources of the acute and convalescent COVID-19 samples. From T cells, B-cell-depleted T cells, or PBMCs came the material, which was cDNA or gDNA.

Under the authors' procedure: Amplification from reference gene primers served as the basis for estimated nucleated cell counts. Libraries were prepared by immunoSEQ multiplex PCR; TCRdb keeps only in-frame clonotypes and omits some of them. V and J calls and clone size are given by that table; D and trimming were obtained from the DNA. The table shows 300,000 to 350,000 clones, with roughly 86% occurring only once. V gave up 3 bases and J gave up 8 bases; unmatched junction bases: 4. CDR3 size: 13 residues. CDR1 SGHRS and CDR2 YFSETQ come from the germline V gene. Patients of the Seattle cohort, enrolled during active infection, were followed longitudinally.

This clonotype originated in a man under 40 with COVID-19, enrolled during active disease. The chain uses TRBV5-1 and TRBJ2-1; 8 bases map to TRBD2. The source material was peripheral blood. CDR3 bases: TGCGCCAGCAGCTGGGGGACTAGTGATGAGCAGTTCTTC. This translates into CASSWGTSDEQFF.